This T cell receptor (delta chain) derives from a study of gamma-delta T cells after stem cell transplantation. This clone was picked up a small number of times. The J segment lost 0 bases and the V segment lost 2 bases, leaving 12 bases of the junction unmatched. This CDR3 has 19 amino acids. The germline CDR1 and CDR2 sequences are GEAIGNYY and EKD. TCRdb reprocessed the RT-PCR reads using CATT. The sample records some 2,000 delta-chain clones, 6.3% being singletons. The gene calls are TRDV2 and TRDJ1, with TRDD3 identical over 12 bases. Sequencing was carried out using gamma-delta T cells. The TCR originated in a human donor. It is not recorded whose cells these are; they may come from a transplant donor. CDR3 DNA sequence: TGTGCCTGTGACATGTTACTGGGGGATACCCCCCGATACACCGATAAACTCATCTTT. It yields the protein CACDMLLGDTPRYTDKLIF.